One sample yielded the 30 T cell receptor beta chains listed below, sequenced in a study of control samples from healthy donors and cancer patients. This table comes from immunoSEQ multiplex PCR, and its TCRdb copy is limited to in-frame clones, with some not included. The sample consists of 80,000 to 100,000 clones, 80% to 95% of them appearing once. Sequencing used blood. The receptors here all came from a human donor in good health. The donor label of this sample is uncertain.

The CDR3: CASSGGQRNTEAFF. CDR3 bases: TGTGCCAGCAGTGGCGGACAGAGGAACACTGAAGCTTTCTTT. This chain uses TRBV2 with TRBJ1-1; possibly TRBD1 for D (6 bases). V lost 4 bases, J lost 1 base, and 10 bases lay in between. This CDR3 contains 14 residues. The germline V gene encodes CDR1 SNHLY and CDR2 FYNNEI.

The chain carries TRBV18 and TRBJ1-1, with 7 bases matching TRBD1. V shed 5 bases and J 1 base; nucleotides not matched to a gene: 7. The CDR3 runs 15 residues. Germline values: CDR1 KGHSH, CDR2 LQKENI. The chain's CDR3 is CASSSRPGGNTEAFF. CDR3 sequence (DNA): TGTGCCAGCTCATCCCGGCCAGGGGGGAACACTGAAGCTTTCTTT. The variable domain in full, with the rest retrieved from reference TRBV18 and TRBJ1-1, is NAGVMQNPRHLVRRRGQEARLRCSPMKGHSHVYWYRQLPEEGLKFMVYLQKENIIDESGMPKERFSAEFPKEGPSILRIQQVVRGDSAAYFCASSSRPGGNTEAFFGQGTRLTVV.

J is TRBJ2-3 and V is TRBV10-3; 8 bases agree with TRBD2. The length of the CDR3 is 14 residues. Trimming cost V 0 bases and J 6 bases; bases outside gene matches: 2. Germline CDR1 is ENHRY and CDR2 is SYGVKD. In DNA form, the CDR3 reads TGTGCCATCAGTGAGTCTAGCGGGGCCGATACGCAGTATTTT. It codes for CAISESSGADTQYF.

The chain links TRBV9 to TRBJ2-3, with D unclear. The CDR3 loop spans 14 amino acids. V lost 3 bases to trimming and J lost 2 bases, with 10 bases between them. Per germline, CDR1 SGDLS and CDR2 YYNGEE. DNA of the CDR3: TGTGCCAGCAGCGATCGTCCAGACACAGATACGCAGTATTTT. Its protein product is CASSDRPDTDTQYF. Together with reference TRBV9 and TRBJ2-3, the CDR3 gives the full variable domain: DSGVTQTPKHLITATGQRVTLRCSPRSGDLSVYWYQQSLDQGLQFLIQYYNGEERAKGNILERFSAQQFPDLHSELNLSSLELGDSALYFCASSDRPDTDTQYFGPGTRLTVL.

This chain connects TRBV5-1 to TRBJ2-1, with D perhaps matching TRBD2 (5 bases). The germline gives CDR1 SGHRS, CDR2 YFSETQ. The V end lost 4 bases, the J end lost 7 bases, and 6 bases lay between the germline ends. The CDR3 length is 11 residues. CDR3 bases: TGCGCCAGCAGCCGGGGAAATGAGCAGTTCTTC. It yields the protein CASSRGNEQFF.

About this clone: Germline and junction disagree at one end, which may indicate a read error. The same CDR3 also results from other DNA sequences found in this sample. CDR3 loop: CASSEQPYGYTF. Here the CDR3 DNA reads TGTGCCAGCAGTGAACAACCCTATGGCTACACCTTT. The chain has TRBV2 and TRBJ1-2; no definite D call. This CDR3 has 12 amino acids. Germline loops: CDR1 SNHLY, CDR2 FYNNEI.

The rearrangement joins TRBV3-1 (or the pseudogene TRBV3-2) to TRBJ1-5, with D possibly TRBD1 on 5 matching bases. Trimming left V 4 bases short and J 4 bases short, with 11 bases between. This CDR3 region has 14 residues. Germline CDR1 reads LGHDT; CDR2 reads YNNKEL (reference sequence). The CDR3 sequence: CASSLRGINQPQHF. CDR3 sequence (DNA): TGTGCCAGCAGCCTCCGGGGGATAAATCAGCCCCAGCATTTT.

The chain recombines TRBV6-5 with TRBJ2-3; TRBD1 agrees at 8 bases. The length of the CDR3 is 15 residues. V dropped 8 bases and J dropped 5; count of bases not matched to a gene: 12. Germline CDR1 MNHEY, CDR2 SVGAGI. CDR3 sequence reads: CASQRQGTFGDTQYF. CDR3 coding DNA: TGTGCCAGCCAGAGACAGGGGACCTTTGGAGATACGCAGTATTTT.

The V gene is TRBV19, the J gene TRBJ1-5, with D maybe TRBD1 (5 bases). The V gene's germline CDR1 is LNHDA and CDR2 SQIVND (reference sequence). Trimming shortened V by 5 bases and J by 0 bases, and 17 bases separated the two germline ends. This CDR3 region has 17 residues. The CDR3 bases are TGTGCCAGTAGTTCTATCCCGACAGCCAGTAGCAATCAGCCCCAGCATTTT. This sequence encodes CASSSIPTASSNQPQHF.

The rearrangement uses TRBV7-3 and TRBJ2-7, with D possibly being TRBD1 or TRBD2 (5 bases each). The germline V gene has CDR1 SGHTA and CDR2 FQGTGA. Trimming took 0 bases from V and 7 from J, leaving 16 bases between them. This CDR3 spans 15 amino acids. The CDR3 is CASSLTGSGTSEQYF. In DNA form, the CDR3 reads TGTGCCAGCAGCTTAACTGGCTCCGGGACGAGTGAGCAGTACTTC.

This clone has only one observation. The gene calls are TRBV7-9 and TRBJ1-5, with D maybe TRBD1 (5 bases). The CDR3 covers 16 residues. The germline CDR1 and CDR2 sequences are SEHNR and FQNEAQ (reference sequence). Trimming took 1 base from V and 4 from J, leaving 14 bases between them. CDR3 amino acids: CASSLVKGRINQPQHF. CDR3 nucleotide sequence: TGTGCCAGCAGCTTAGTGAAGGGGCGGATAAATCAGCCCCAGCATTTT.

The chain joins TRBV11-2 to TRBJ1-4; D gene ambiguous. The CDR3 is made up of 14 amino acids. Germline V CDR1 and CDR2: SGHAT, FQNNGV. V lost 1 base, J lost 11 bases, and 14 bases lay in between. The CDR3 sequence is CASSLVRHNGKLFF. In DNA, the CDR3 is TGTGCCAGCAGCTTAGTAAGGCATAATGGGAAACTGTTTTTT. Based on the CDR3 plus reference TRBV11-2 and TRBJ1-4, the full variable domain is EAGVAQSPRYKIIEKRQSVAFWCNPISGHATLYWYQQILGQGPKLLIQFQNNGVVDDSQLPKDRFSAERLKGVDSTLKIQPAKLEDSAVYLCASSLVRHNGKLFFGSGTQLSVL.

This clone occurred once. The V call is TRBV25-1, the J call TRBJ1-4; 7 bases are shared with TRBD1. CDR3 length equals 14 residues. V trimming: 8 bases; J trimming: 6 bases; junction bases outside the gene matches: 9. Germline V gene data show CDR1 as MGHDK and CDR2 as SYGVNS. CDR3 amino acids: CASGDRVKDEKLFF. CDR3 coding DNA: TGTGCCAGCGGAGACAGGGTCAAGGATGAAAAACTGTTTTTT.

This clone was detected a few times. This CDR3 is CASRKTKASYEQYF. The CDR3 DNA follows: TGTGCCAGCAGGAAGACAAAGGCCTCCTACGAGCAGTACTTC. The gene calls are TRBV28 and TRBJ2-7; D unresolved. CDR1 and CDR2 (germline): MDHEN, SYDVKM. The V end lost 6 bases, the J end lost 0 bases, and 12 bases lay between the germline ends. This CDR3 region has 14 residues. The whole variable domain, filled in from reference TRBV28 and TRBJ2-7, reads DVKVTQSSRYLVKRTGEKVFLECVQDMDHENMFWYRQDPGLGLRLIYFSYDVKMKEKGDIPEGYSVSREKKERFSLILESASTNQTSMYLCASRKTKASYEQYFGPGTRLTVT.

The chain uses TRBV5-6 and TRBJ2-2; 12 bases line up with TRBD2. V lost 8 bases, J lost 6 bases, and 5 bases stayed unmatched. CDR1 and CDR2 from the germline V gene are SGHDT and YYEEEE. The CDR3 has 14 residues. The CDR3 spells CASIGLAGSGELFF. In DNA form, the CDR3 reads TGTGCCAGTATTGGACTAGCGGGGTCCGGGGAGCTGTTTTTT.

This chain connects TRBV7-9 to TRBJ2-2; D is unresolved. There are 16 residues in the CDR3. Looked up from germline, CDR1 is SEHNR and CDR2 is FQNEAQ (reference sequence). V lost 5 bases and J lost 3, with 16 bases in between. CDR3 protein: CASSPRSRSDTGELFF. DNA for the CDR3: TGTGCCAGCAGCCCCCGGTCAAGGTCGGACACCGGGGAGCTGTTTTTT.

This chain connects TRBV9 to TRBJ2-5; the match to TRBD2 covers 7 bases. There are 15 residues in the CDR3. J lost 2 bases, V lost 5 bases, and 9 bases had no gene match. Germline V gene sequence: CDR1 SGDLS, CDR2 YYNGEE. CDR3 nucleotide sequence: TGTGCCAGCAGTCAAACAGCGGGGTTTCAAGAGACCCAGTACTTC. Translating it yields CASSQTAGFQETQYF.

J is TRBJ1-4 and V is TRBV10-3, with D maybe TRBD1 (5 bases). CDR3 length equals 16 residues. V lost 2 bases to trimming and J lost 0 bases, with 10 bases between them. Germline CDR1 ENHRY, CDR2 SYGVKD. The CDR3 loop reads CAISEGGEATNEKLFF. DNA of the CDR3: TGTGCCATCAGTGAGGGGGGGGAAGCAACTAATGAAAAACTGTTTTTT.

The chain employs TRBV7-9 and TRBJ2-3; TRBD1 matches 8 bases. CDR3 length equals 16 residues. Trimming cost V 5 bases and J 4 bases; bases outside gene matches: 11. The germline gives CDR1 SEHNR, CDR2 FQNEAQ (reference sequence). The CDR3 here is CASSRPGTGQSDTQYF. CDR3 nucleotides: TGTGCCAGCAGCCGGCCCGGGACAGGACAATCAGATACGCAGTATTTT.

This rearrangement joins TRBV6-5 to TRBJ1-3; D remains ambiguous. Germline CDR1 and CDR2: MNHEY and SVGAGI. Trimming left V 6 bases short and J 4 bases short, with 13 bases between. The CDR3 contains 14 residues. CDR3 protein: CASREATWGNTIYF. CDR3 in DNA: TGTGCCAGCAGGGAGGCTACGTGGGGAAACACCATATATTTT.

The gene calls are TRBV30 and TRBJ2-5; 7 bases are a match to TRBD1. The CDR3 has 12 amino acids. The germline gives CDR1 GTSNPN, CDR2 SVGIG (reference sequence). After removal of 4 bases from V and 3 bases from J, the junction contained 2 bases not matched to a gene. CDR3 residues: CAWTGGKETQYF. The CDR3 region has the DNA TGTGCCTGGACAGGGGGAAAAGAGACCCAGTACTTC.

CDR3 DNA: TGTGCCAGCAGCTTAGAGGTCACCTCTGGAAACACCATATATTTT. This translates into CASSLEVTSGNTIYF. The genes are TRBV13 and TRBJ1-3; D gene ambiguous. The CDR3 runs 15 residues. Germline loops: CDR1 PRHDT, CDR2 FYEKMQ (reference sequence). With 1 base removed from V and 0 bases from J, the gap between germline ends came to 7 bases.

CDR3 sequence (DNA): TGTGCCAGCAGTTTTTACGGCCGGCGGGACAGGGAGGGAAAACTGTTTTTT. It codes for CASSFYGRRDREGKLFF. The rearrangement links TRBV5-4 to TRBJ1-4; 9 bases are shared with TRBD1. V dropped 5 bases and J dropped 10; count of bases not matched to a gene: 18. Germline assignment: CDR1 SGHNT and CDR2 YYREEE (reference sequence). The CDR3 extends over 17 amino acids.

This sequence joins TRBV6-2 or TRBV6-3 and TRBJ2-7; no clear D gene. Germline V gene lookup returns CDR1 MNHEY and CDR2 SVGEGT. V shed 6 bases and J shed 4 bases, with 7 bases lying between them. CDR3 length equals 11 residues. The CDR3 spells CASSNYYEQYF. CDR3 sequence (DNA): TGTGCCAGCAGCAATTATTACGAGCAGTACTTC.

This clone was recorded once. The rearrangement joins TRBV2 to TRBJ1-4; TRBD1 matches at 7 bases. The V segment lost 7 bases and the J segment 0 bases; nucleotides outside the gene matches: 2. Looked up from germline, CDR1 is SNHLY and CDR2 is FYNNEI. This CDR3 spans 14 amino acids. The CDR3: CASTGGATNEKLFF. The CDR3 nucleotides are TGTGCCAGCACAGGGGGGGCAACTAATGAAAAACTGTTTTTT.

The chain employs TRBV9 and TRBJ2-5; 7 nucleotides agree with TRBD2. V lost 0 bases and J lost 4; bases outside the gene matches: 6. The CDR3 loop spans 15 amino acids. CDR1 is SGDLS, CDR2 YYNGEE, per germline. In nucleotides, the CDR3 is TGTGCCAGCAGCGTAGCTCAAAGCGGGACAGAGACCCAGTACTTC. Translating it yields CASSVAQSGTETQYF.

Only one count was recorded for this clone. The rearrangement links TRBV14 to TRBJ1-2; 7 nucleotides align to TRBD1. This CDR3 has 13 residues. Trimming cost V 3 bases and J 3 bases; bases outside gene matches: 1. In germline, CDR1 is SGHDN, CDR2 FVKESK. CDR3: CASSHGTDYGYTF. For the CDR3, the DNA is TGTGCCAGCAGCCACGGGACAGACTATGGCTACACCTTC.

The chain couples TRBV30 to TRBJ1-1; a weak D match, TRBD1 (5 bases). V gave up 4 bases and J gave up 7 bases, with 10 bases separating them. The CDR3 is 11 residues long. Germline values: CDR1 GTSNPN, CDR2 SVGIG (reference sequence). In nucleotides, the CDR3 is TGTGCCTGGACGACAGCCTATGAAGCTTTCTTT. Its protein product is CAWTTAYEAFF.

The V and J genes are TRBV28 and TRBJ1-5; tentative D call: TRBD1 (5 bases). V was shortened by 5 bases and J by 5 bases, with 10 bases between the two germline ends. Germline CDR1 and CDR2: MDHEN and SYDVKM. CDR3 length: 13 residues. DNA of the CDR3: TGTGCCAGCAGTCCTCAGGGAGATCAGCCCCAGCATTTT. Protein product: CASSPQGDQPQHF.

This clone has only a few counts. The rearrangement uses TRBV11-2 and TRBJ2-7; D possibly corresponds to TRBD2 (5 bases). From germline, CDR1 is SGHAT and CDR2 FQNNGV. The CDR3 consists of 15 residues. V was shortened by 5 bases and J by 2 bases, with 16 bases between the two germline ends. The CDR3 region has the DNA TGTGCCAGCAGCGTACACGTCGGGGTTACCTACGAGCAGTACTTC. Protein: CASSVHVGVTYEQYF.